These T cell receptor beta chains were read from a single sample in a study of OX40 agonist ivuxolimab in advanced cancers. The data were produced by immunoSEQ multiplex PCR, yet TCRdb's version contains in-frame clones alone and is incomplete. The repertoire holds about 67,000 clones, roughly 84% seen once, with around 2% in the top ten. The starting material was CD4+ or CD8+ T cells sorted from blood, obtained in a trial of the OX40 agonist ivuxolimab. Receptors originate from an adult with an advanced solid tumor such as melanoma, head and neck, liver or kidney cancer. Each CDR3 is given with its conserved first and last residue. The D gene is left open where the match is weak. Some rows mark clone size as missing; the rest say once, few, many or name a class of expanded clone.

CDR3nt	CDR3aa	abundance	j_gene	v_gene	d_gene
TGTGCCAGCTCACCACGGACACTCACCGGGGAGCTGTTTTTT	CASSPRTLTGELFF	-	TRBJ2-2	TRBV18	-
TGTGCCTGGAAAGGCAGGGGCGCGGGTAGTCAGCCCCAGCATTTT	CAWKGRGAGSQPQHF	-	TRBJ1-5	TRBV30	-
TGTGCCAGTAGTATCCTGAGGGGAAAGGCTCAGCCCCAGCATTTT	CASSILRGKAQPQHF	medium-sized	TRBJ1-5	TRBV19	-
TGTGCCAGCCGGCAGGGGGATCAGCCCCAGCATTTT	CASRQGDQPQHF	-	TRBJ1-5	TRBV6-6	TRBD1
TGTGCCAGTAGTGCCTCCCCTAGCGGGGGGGCCTACAATGAGCAGTTCTTC	CASSASPSGGAYNEQFF	-	TRBJ2-1	TRBV19	TRBD2
TGCGCCAGCAGCTCCCGGGGCGCCGGTACTCAAGAGACCCAGTACTTC	CASSSRGAGTQETQYF	-	TRBJ2-5	TRBV5-1	-
TGTGCCAGCACCACGGGTCCGAATTATGGCTACACCTTC	CASTTGPNYGYTF	-	TRBJ1-2	TRBV7-2	-
TGCAGTGCTTCCCGAGGACATGAGCAGTTCTTC	CSASRGHEQFF	-	TRBJ2-1	TRBV20-1	-
TGTGCCAGCAGCTTAGGGACTAGCGGGAGGATGTACGAGCAGTACTTC	CASSLGTSGRMYEQYF	once	TRBJ2-7	TRBV5-5	TRBD2
TGTGCCAGCAGCCGCCGGGACAGGGGTGACGAGCAGTACTTC	CASSRRDRGDEQYF	-	TRBJ2-7	TRBV5-5	TRBD1
TGTGCCAGCAGCTTGGGGGCTAGCGGGAGACTGACAGATACGCAGTATTTT	CASSLGASGRLTDTQYF	-	TRBJ2-3	TRBV5-4	TRBD2
TGTGCCAGCAGCTTTTCTAGAGGGGATTTCTATGGCTACACCTTC	CASSFSRGDFYGYTF	-	TRBJ1-2	TRBV5-4	-
TGCGCCAGCAGCCAAGGCGGACTAGCGGGAGGACGGGGCTCCTACGAGCAGTACTTC	CASSQGGLAGGRGSYEQYF	-	TRBJ2-7	TRBV4-1	TRBD2
TGTGCCAGCATCCGGGACCCCGGCCAAGAGACCCAGTACTTC	CASIRDPGQETQYF	-	TRBJ2-5	TRBV7-2	-
TGCGCCAGCAGCTACAGTACAGGGATGGCGGGGGCCAACGTCCTGACTTTC	CASSYSTGMAGANVLTF	-	TRBJ2-6	TRBV5-1	-
TGCGCCAGCAGCTCCTCCAGGGGGCAGACTGAAGCTTTCTTT	CASSSSRGQTEAFF	few	TRBJ1-1	TRBV5-1	TRBD1
TGTGCCAGCAGCGCCCGGGGGGGGGCTGGAACACAGAATGAAAAACTGTTTTTT	CASSARGGAGTQNEKLFF	-	TRBJ1-4	TRBV2	-
TGTGCCAGCACCTGGGGGCAGGCTAATGAAAAACTGTTTTTT	CASTWGQANEKLFF	-	TRBJ1-4	TRBV11-3	-
TGTGCCAGCAGCGTCGACAACAACAATGAGCAGTTCTTC	CASSVDNNNEQFF	-	TRBJ2-1	TRBV9	-
TGTGCCAGCACATACAGGGGAACAGATACGCAGTATTTT	CASTYRGTDTQYF	-	TRBJ2-3	TRBV7-2	TRBD1
TGCGCCAGCAGTCGGGACAGGGGCTATGGCTACACCTTC	CASSRDRGYGYTF	-	TRBJ1-2	TRBV10-1	TRBD1
TGTGCCAGCAGCTTAGTTTCTGAAAAACTGTTTTTT	CASSLVSEKLFF	-	TRBJ1-4	TRBV7-9	-
TGCGCCAGCAGCTTGGGAGGAGATACGCAGTATTTT	CASSLGGDTQYF	-	TRBJ2-3	TRBV5-1	-
TGTGCCAGCAGCTTTTCGGGACAGGGATATTCACCCCTCCACTTT	CASSFSGQGYSPLHF	-	TRBJ1-6	TRBV7-9	TRBD1
TGTGCCAGTAGTATAGGTTATGGGGCTCGGCCCCAGCATTTT	CASSIGYGARPQHF	-	TRBJ1-5	TRBV19	-
TGTGCCAGCAGCTTGGAGGAGGGATCGTATTCACCCCTCCACTTT	CASSLEEGSYSPLHF	-	TRBJ1-6	TRBV5-5	-
TGTGCCAGTAGTCCGGAGGTGCAGGCTGAAGCTTTCTTT	CASSPEVQAEAFF	-	TRBJ1-1	TRBV19	-
TGTGCCAGCAGTCCCTCCGGGACAGGGGCAGATACGCAGTATTTT	CASSPSGTGADTQYF	few	TRBJ2-3	TRBV27	TRBD1
TGTGCCAGCAGCTTAGTTGGGGAGGGGGCGAATGGCTACACCTTC	CASSLVGEGANGYTF	-	TRBJ1-2	TRBV7-2	TRBD1
TGTGCCAGCAGCCGGAGTGATGAAAAACTGTTTTTT	CASSRSDEKLFF	-	TRBJ1-4	TRBV4-2	-
-	CASSSSGGWYNEQFF	many	TRBJ2-1	TRBV6-5	-
TGTGCTAGTGGTTTAGGCGGGGAGCTGTTTTTT	CASGLGGELFF	-	TRBJ2-2	TRBV12-5	-
TGTGCCAGCTCACCACCTTCGACAGGGTTCTCCTACGAGCAGTACTTC	CASSPPSTGFSYEQYF	-	TRBJ2-7	TRBV18	TRBD1
TGTGCCATCAGTGAGGAAGGACAGGGGATCTACGAGCAGTACTTC	CAISEEGQGIYEQYF	-	TRBJ2-7	TRBV10-3	TRBD1
TGTGCCAGCAGCCCGGCAGGGACAGGCGTTAGTGAAGCTTTCTTT	CASSPAGTGVSEAFF	-	TRBJ1-1	TRBV6-5	TRBD1
TGTGCCAGCAGCCAAGACGGACAGCGCCATCAGCCCCAGCATTTT	CASSQDGQRHQPQHF	-	TRBJ1-5	TRBV4-2	-
TGTGCCAGCAGCAAGAATAGCAATCAGCCCCAGCATTTT	CASSKNSNQPQHF	-	TRBJ1-5	TRBV5-4	-
TGTGCCAGTAGCCAACCGGGACGGGGGAGCTATGGCTACACCTTC	CASSQPGRGSYGYTF	-	TRBJ1-2	TRBV19	-
TGTGCCAGCAGTTCACGCGAGCCAAATGAGCAGTTCTTC	CASSSREPNEQFF	-	TRBJ2-1	TRBV7-3	-
TGTGCCAGCAGCTGGAACCGGGGACGCGACTCTGGGGCCAACGTCCTGACTTTC	CASSWNRGRDSGANVLTF	-	TRBJ2-6	TRBV5-4	-
TGTGCCAGCAGCTTCAGCGACAGGGGCTACGAGCAGTACTTC	CASSFSDRGYEQYF	-	TRBJ2-7	TRBV7-9	TRBD1
TGTGCCATCAGAGAGGCGGGAGGGTCCTACAATGAGCAGTTCTTC	CAIREAGGSYNEQFF	-	TRBJ2-1	TRBV10-3	TRBD2
TGTGCCAGCAGTTTTCGGACAATACGTAATTCACCCCTCCACTTT	CASSFRTIRNSPLHF	-	TRBJ1-6	TRBV6-5	-
TGTGCCAGCAGCTTGGGCCTAAGGGGATTTGGGGGCGAGCAGTACTTC	CASSLGLRGFGGEQYF	-	TRBJ2-7	TRBV5-5	-
TGTGCCAGCAGCGTGGGGGGACAGGGGGCGGCCAAAAACATTCAGTACTTC	CASSVGGQGAAKNIQYF	-	TRBJ2-4	TRBV9	TRBD1
TGTGCCAGCAGCTTAGCTGGGGGCGAGCCCCAGCATTTT	CASSLAGGEPQHF	-	TRBJ1-5	TRBV7-9	-
TGTGCCAGCAGCCGGGACAGGGGGCATCAGCCCCAGCATTTT	CASSRDRGHQPQHF	-	TRBJ1-5	TRBV2	TRBD1
TGTGCCAGCAGTCGACAGGGGGACTACGAGCAGTACTTC	CASSRQGDYEQYF	-	TRBJ2-7	TRBV27	TRBD1
TGTGCCAGCTCCCCGACAGGCTCTAATGAAAAACTGTTTTTT	CASSPTGSNEKLFF	-	TRBJ1-4	TRBV18	-